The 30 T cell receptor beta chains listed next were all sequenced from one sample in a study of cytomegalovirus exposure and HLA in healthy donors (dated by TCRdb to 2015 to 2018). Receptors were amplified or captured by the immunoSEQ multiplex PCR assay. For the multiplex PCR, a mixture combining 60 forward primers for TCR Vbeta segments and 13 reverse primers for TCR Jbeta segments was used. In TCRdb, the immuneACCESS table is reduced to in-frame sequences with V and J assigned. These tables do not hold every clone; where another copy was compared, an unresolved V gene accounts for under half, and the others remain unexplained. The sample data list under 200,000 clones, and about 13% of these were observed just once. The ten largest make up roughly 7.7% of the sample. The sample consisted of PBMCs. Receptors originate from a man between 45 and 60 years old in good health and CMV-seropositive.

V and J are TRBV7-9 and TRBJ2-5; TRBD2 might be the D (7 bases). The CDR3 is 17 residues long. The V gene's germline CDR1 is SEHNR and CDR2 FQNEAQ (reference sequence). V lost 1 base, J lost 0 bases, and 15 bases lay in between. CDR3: CASSLGLGGGYQETQYF. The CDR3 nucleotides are TGTGCCAGCAGCTTAGGTCTCGGCGGGGGCTACCAAGAGACCCAGTACTTC.

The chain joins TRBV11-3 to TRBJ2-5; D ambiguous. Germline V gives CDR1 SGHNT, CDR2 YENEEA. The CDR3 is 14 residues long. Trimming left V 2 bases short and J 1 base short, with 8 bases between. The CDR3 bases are TGTGCCAGCAGCTTATCAACGGTCCAAGAGACCCAGTACTTC. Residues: CASSLSTVQETQYF.

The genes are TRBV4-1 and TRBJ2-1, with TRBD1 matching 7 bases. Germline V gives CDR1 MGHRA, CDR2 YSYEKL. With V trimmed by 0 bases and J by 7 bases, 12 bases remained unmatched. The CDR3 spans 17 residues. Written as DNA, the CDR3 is TGCGCCAGCAGCCAAGAGCGAGCCAGGACAGGATCTAATGAGCAGTTCTTC. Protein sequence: CASSQERARTGSNEQFF.

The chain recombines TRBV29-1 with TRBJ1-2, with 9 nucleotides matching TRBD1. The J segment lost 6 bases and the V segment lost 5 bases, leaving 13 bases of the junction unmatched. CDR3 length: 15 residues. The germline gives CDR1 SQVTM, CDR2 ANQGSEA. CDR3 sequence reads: CSVLGQGFPFNGYTF. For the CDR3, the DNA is TGCAGCGTTCTGGGACAGGGATTCCCGTTTAATGGCTACACCTTC. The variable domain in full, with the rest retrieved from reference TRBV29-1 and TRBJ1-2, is SAVISQKPSRDICQRGTSLTIQCQVDSQVTMMFWYRQQPGQSLTLIATANQGSEATYESGFVIDKFPISRPNLTFSTLTVSNMSPEDSSIYLCSVLGQGFPFNGYTFGSGTRLTVV.

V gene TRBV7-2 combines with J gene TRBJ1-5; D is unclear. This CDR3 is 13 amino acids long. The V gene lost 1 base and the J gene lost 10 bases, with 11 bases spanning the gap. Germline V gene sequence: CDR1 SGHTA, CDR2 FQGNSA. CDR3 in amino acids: CASSLDGEGPQHF. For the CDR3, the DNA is TGTGCCAGCAGCTTAGACGGGGAAGGTCCCCAGCATTTT.

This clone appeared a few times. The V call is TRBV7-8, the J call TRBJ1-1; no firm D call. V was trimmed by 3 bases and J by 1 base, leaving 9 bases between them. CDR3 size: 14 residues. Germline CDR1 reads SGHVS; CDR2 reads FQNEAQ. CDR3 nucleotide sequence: TGTGCCAGCAGCTTTGGGCGGGGGAACACTGAAGCTTTCTTT. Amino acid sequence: CASSFGRGNTEAFF.

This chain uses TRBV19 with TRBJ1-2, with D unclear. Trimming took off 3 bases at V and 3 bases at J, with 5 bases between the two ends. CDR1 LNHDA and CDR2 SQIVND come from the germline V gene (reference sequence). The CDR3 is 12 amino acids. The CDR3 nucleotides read TGTGCCAGTAGTATGGCATACTATGGCTACACCTTC. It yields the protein CASSMAYYGYTF. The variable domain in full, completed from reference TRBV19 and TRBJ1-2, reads DGGITQSPKYLFRKEGQNVTLSCEQNLNHDAMYWYRQDPGQGLRLIYYSQIVNDFQKGDIAEGYSVSREKKESFPLTVTSAQKNPTAFYLCASSMAYYGYTFGSGTRLTVV.

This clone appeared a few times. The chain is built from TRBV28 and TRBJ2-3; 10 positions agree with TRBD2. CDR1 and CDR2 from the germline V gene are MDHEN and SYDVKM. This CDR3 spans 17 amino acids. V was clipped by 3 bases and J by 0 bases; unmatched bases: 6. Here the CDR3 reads CASSFAPSGRSTDTQYF. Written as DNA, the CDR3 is TGTGCCAGCAGTTTTGCTCCTAGCGGGAGAAGCACAGATACGCAGTATTTT.

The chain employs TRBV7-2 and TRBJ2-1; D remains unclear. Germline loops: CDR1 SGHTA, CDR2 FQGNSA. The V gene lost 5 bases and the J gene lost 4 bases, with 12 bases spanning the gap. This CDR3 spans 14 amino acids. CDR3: CASSPSPGYNEQFF. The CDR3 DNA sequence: TGTGCCAGCAGCCCTAGTCCCGGGTACAATGAGCAGTTCTTC.

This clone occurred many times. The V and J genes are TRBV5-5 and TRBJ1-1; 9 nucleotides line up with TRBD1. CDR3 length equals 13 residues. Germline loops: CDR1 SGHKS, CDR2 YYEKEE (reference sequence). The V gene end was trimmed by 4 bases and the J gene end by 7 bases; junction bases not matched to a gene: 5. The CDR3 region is CASSRDRVVEAFF. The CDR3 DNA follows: TGTGCCAGCAGCCGGGACAGGGTCGTTGAAGCTTTCTTT.

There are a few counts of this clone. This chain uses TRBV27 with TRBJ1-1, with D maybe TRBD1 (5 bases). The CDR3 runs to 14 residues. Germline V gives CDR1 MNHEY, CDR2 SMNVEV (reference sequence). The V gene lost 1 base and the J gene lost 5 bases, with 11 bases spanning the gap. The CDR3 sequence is CASSLLGGETEAFF. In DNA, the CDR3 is TGTGCCAGCAGTTTATTGGGGGGAGAAACTGAAGCTTTCTTT.

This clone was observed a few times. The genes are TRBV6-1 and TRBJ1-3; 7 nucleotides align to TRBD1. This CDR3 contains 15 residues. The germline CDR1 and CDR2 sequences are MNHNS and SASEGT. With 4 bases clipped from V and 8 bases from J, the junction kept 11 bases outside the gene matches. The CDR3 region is CASSGTGLRIDTIYF. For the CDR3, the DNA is TGTGCCAGCAGTGGGACAGGTCTACGGATTGACACCATATATTTT.

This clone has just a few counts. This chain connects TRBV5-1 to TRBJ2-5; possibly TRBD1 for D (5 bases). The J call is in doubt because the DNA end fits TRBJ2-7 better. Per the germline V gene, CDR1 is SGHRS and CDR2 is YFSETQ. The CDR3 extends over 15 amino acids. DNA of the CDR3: TGCGCCAGCCGCCCGCTCCAGGGCAATATCTACGAGCAGTACTTC. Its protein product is CASRPLQGNIYEQYF.

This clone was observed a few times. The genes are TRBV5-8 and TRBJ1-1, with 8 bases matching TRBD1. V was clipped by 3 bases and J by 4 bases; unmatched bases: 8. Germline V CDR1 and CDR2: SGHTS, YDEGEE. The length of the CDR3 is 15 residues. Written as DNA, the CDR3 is TGTGCCAGCAGCTGGAAAGGTACAGGGGGCACTGAAGCTTTCTTT. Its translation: CASSWKGTGGTEAFF. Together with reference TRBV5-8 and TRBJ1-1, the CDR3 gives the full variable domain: EAGVTQSPTHLIKTRGQQATLRCSPISGHTSVYWYQQALGLGLQFLLWYDEGEERNRGNFPPRFSGRQFPNYSSELNVNALELEDSALYLCASSWKGTGGTEAFFGQGTRLTVV.

DNA of the CDR3: TGTGCCATCAGTGAGGCCAGTAGCAATCAGCCCCAGCATTTT. Its translation: CAISEASSNQPQHF. This chain connects TRBV10-3 to TRBJ1-5; D is undetermined. Germline CDR1 reads ENHRY; CDR2 reads SYGVKD. This CDR3 spans 14 amino acids. The V end was cut by 2 bases, the J end by 0 bases, with 5 bases between.

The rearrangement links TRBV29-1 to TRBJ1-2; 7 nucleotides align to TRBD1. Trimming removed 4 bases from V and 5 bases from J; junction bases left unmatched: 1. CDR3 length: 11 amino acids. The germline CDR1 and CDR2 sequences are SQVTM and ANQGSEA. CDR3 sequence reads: CSVGGQYGYTF. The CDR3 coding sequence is TGCAGCGTTGGGGGACAGTATGGCTACACCTTC.

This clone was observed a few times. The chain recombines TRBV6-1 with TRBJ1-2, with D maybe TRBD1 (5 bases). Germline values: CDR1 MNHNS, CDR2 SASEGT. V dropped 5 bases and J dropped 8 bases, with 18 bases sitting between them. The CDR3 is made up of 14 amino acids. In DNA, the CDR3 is TGTGCCAGCAGTCCCAGGGCTTTAGGTTCAGGCTACACCTTC. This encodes CASSPRALGSGYTF.

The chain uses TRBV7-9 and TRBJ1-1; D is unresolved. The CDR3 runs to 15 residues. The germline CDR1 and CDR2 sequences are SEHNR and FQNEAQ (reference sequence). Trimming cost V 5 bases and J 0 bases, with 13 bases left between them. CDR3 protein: CASSLGNGLNTEAFF. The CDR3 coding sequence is TGTGCCAGCAGCCTCGGGAACGGTTTGAACACTGAAGCTTTCTTT.

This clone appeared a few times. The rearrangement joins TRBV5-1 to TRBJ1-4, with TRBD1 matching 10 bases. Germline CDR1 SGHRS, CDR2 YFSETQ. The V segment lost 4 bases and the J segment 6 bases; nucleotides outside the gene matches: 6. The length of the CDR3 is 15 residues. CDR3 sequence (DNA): TGCGCCAGCAGCGGGGGGACAGGGGCCGATGAAAAACTGTTTTTT. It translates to CASSGGTGADEKLFF. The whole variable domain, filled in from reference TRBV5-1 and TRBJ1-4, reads KAGVTQTPRYLIKTRGQQVTLSCSPISGHRSVSWYQQTPGQGLQFLFEYFSETQRNKGNFPGRFSGRQFSNSRSEMNVSTLELGDSALYLCASSGGTGADEKLFFGSGTQLSVL.

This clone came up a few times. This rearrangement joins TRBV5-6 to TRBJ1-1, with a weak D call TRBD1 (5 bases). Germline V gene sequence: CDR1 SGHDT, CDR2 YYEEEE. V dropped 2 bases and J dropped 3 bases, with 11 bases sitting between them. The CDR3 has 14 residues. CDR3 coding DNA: TGTGCCAGCAGCTTCCGACAGAGATACACTGAAGCTTTCTTT. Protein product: CASSFRQRYTEAFF.

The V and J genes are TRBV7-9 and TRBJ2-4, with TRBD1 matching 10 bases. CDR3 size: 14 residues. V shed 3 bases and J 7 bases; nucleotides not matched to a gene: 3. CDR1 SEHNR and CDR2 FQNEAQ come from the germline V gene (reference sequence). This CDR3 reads CASSLTGGWNIQYF. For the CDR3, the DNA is TGTGCCAGCAGCTTGACAGGGGGCTGGAACATTCAGTACTTC.

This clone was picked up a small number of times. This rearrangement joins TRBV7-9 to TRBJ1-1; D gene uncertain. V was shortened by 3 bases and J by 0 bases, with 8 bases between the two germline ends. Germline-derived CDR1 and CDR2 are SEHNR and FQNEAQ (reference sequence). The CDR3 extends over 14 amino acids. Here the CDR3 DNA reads TGTGCCAGCAGCTTCACTAGCCTGAACACTGAAGCTTTCTTT. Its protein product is CASSFTSLNTEAFF. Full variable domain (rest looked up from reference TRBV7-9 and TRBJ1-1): DTGVSQNPRHKITKRGQNVTFRCDPISEHNRLYWYRQTLGQGPEFLTYFQNEAQLEKSRLLSDRFSAERPKGSFSTLEIQRTEQGDSAMYLCASSFTSLNTEAFFGQGTRLTVV.

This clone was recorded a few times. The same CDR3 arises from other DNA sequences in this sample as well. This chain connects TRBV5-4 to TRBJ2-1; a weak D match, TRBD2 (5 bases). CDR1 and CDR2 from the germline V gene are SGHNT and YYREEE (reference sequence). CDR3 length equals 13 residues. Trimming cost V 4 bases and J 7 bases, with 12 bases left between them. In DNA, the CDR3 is TGTGCCAGCAGCCCCCCATCGGGGAATGAGCAGTTCTTC. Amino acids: CASSPPSGNEQFF.

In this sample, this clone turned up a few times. CDR3 nucleotide sequence: TGTGCCAGCAGTTACCCGGGACAGGGGCGAGGGTATGGCTACACCTTC. Translating gives CASSYPGQGRGYGYTF. The V call is TRBV6-6, the J call TRBJ1-2; 10 bases align to TRBD1. V shed 2 bases, J shed 5 bases, and the junction held 8 bases outside the gene matches. The CDR3 extends over 16 amino acids. From germline, CDR1 is MNHNY and CDR2 SVGAGI (reference sequence).

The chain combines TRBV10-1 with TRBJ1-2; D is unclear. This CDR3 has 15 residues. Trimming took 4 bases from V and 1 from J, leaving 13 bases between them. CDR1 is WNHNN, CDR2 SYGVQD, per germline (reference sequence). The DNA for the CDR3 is TGCGCCAGCAGTGTACGCCGACTATTTAACTATGGCTACACCTTC. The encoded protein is CASSVRRLFNYGYTF.

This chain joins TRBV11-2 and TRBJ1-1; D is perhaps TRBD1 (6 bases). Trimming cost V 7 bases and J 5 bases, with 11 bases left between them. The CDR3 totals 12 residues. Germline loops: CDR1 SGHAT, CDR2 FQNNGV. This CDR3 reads CASTTGTTEAFF. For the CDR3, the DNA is TGTGCCAGCACTACAGGGACAACTGAAGCTTTCTTT.

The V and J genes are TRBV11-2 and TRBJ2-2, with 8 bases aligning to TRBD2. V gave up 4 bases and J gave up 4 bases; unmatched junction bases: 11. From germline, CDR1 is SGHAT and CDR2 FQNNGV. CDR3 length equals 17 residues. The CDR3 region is CASSSGRTSRGTGELFF. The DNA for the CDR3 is TGTGCCAGCAGCTCAGGTCGGACTAGCAGGGGCACCGGGGAGCTGTTTTTT.

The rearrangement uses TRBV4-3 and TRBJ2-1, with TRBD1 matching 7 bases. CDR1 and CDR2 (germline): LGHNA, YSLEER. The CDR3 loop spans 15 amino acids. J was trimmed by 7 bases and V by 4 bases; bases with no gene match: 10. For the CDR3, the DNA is TGCGCCAGCAGCCTACAGGGGACAGAGAGAAATGAGCAGTTCTTC. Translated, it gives CASSLQGTERNEQFF.

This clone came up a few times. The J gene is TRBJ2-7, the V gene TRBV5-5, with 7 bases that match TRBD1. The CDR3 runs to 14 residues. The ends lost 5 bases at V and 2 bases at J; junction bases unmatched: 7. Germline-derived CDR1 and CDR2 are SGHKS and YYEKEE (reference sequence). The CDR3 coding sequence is TGTGCCAGCAGGTTCATGGGACAGCCCTACGAGCAGTACTTC. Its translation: CASRFMGQPYEQYF.

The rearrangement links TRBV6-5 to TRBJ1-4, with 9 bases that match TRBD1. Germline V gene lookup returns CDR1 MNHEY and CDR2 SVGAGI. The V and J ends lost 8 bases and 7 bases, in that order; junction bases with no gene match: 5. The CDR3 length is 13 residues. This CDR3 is CASGGQGREKLFF. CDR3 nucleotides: TGTGCCAGCGGCGGACAGGGGCGTGAAAAACTGTTTTTT.